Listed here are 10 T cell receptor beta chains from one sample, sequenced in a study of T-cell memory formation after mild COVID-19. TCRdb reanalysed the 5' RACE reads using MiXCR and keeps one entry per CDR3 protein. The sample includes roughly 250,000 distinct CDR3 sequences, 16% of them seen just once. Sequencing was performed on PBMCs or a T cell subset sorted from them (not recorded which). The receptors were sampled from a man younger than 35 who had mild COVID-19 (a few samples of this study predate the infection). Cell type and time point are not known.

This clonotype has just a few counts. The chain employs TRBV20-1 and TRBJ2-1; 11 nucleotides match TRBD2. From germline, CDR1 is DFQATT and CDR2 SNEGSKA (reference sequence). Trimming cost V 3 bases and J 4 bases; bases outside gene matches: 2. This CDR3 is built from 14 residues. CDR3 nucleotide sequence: TGCAGTGCTAGGGGACTAGCGGTGTACAATGAGCAGTTCTTC. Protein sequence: CSARGLAVYNEQFF.

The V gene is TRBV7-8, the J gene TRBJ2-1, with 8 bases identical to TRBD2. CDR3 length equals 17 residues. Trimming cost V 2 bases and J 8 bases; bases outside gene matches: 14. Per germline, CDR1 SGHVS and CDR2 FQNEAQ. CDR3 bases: TGTGCCAGCAGCTTAAAGGTAGCGGGGAATCCGTCCGATGAGCAGTTCTTC. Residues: CASSLKVAGNPSDEQFF.

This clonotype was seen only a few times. Here the CDR3 DNA reads TGTGCCAGCAGAGACAGGGAGGGAGAGGTGACCCAGTACTTC. It is translated as CASRDREGEVTQYF. The rearrangement links TRBV5-4 to TRBJ2-5, with D tentatively TRBD1 or TRBD2 (7 bases each). Trimming pared 5 bases from V and 7 bases from J, leaving 18 bases between. The CDR3 is made up of 14 amino acids. Germline V gene data show CDR1 as SGHNT and CDR2 as YYREEE (reference sequence).

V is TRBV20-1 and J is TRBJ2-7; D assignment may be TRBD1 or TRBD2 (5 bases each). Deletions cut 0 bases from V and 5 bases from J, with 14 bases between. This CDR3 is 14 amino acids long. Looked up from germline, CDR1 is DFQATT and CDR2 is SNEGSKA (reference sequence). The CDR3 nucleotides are TGCAGTGCTAGAGACTCGGCCGGGACGAACGAGCAGTACTTC. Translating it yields CSARDSAGTNEQYF.

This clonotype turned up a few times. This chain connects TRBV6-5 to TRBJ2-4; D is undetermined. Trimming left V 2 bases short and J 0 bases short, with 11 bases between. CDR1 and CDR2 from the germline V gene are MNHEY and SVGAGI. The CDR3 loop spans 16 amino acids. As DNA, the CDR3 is TGTGCCAGCAGTTACGCAGCCTCTCTAGCCAAAAACATTCAGTACTTC. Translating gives CASSYAASLAKNIQYF.

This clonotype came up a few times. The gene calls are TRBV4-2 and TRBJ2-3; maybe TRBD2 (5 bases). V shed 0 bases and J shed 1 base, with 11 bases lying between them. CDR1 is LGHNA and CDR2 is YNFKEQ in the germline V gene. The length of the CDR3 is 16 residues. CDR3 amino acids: CASSQDRGSRTDTQYF. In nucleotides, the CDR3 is TGTGCCAGCAGCCAAGATCGGGGTTCCCGCACAGATACGCAGTATTTT.

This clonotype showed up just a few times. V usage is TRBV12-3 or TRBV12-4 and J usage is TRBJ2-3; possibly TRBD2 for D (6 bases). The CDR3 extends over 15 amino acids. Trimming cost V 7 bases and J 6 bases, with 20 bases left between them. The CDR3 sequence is CASTSSGGLADTQYF. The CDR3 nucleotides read TGTGCCAGCACTTCTTCTGGAGGGCTAGCGGATACGCAGTATTTT.

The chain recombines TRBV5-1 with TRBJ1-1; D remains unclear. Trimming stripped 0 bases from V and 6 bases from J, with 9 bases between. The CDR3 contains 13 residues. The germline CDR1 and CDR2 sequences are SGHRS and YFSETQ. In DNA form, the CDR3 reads TGCGCCAGCAGCTTGGGGCGGGGAGCTGAAGCTTTCTTT. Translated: CASSLGRGAEAFF.

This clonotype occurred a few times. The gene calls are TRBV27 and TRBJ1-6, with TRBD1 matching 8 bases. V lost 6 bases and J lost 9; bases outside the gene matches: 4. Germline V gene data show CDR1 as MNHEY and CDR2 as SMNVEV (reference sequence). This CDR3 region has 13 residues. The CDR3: CASRRTGTSPLHF. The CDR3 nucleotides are TGTGCCAGCAGGAGGACAGGGACTTCACCCCTCCACTTT.

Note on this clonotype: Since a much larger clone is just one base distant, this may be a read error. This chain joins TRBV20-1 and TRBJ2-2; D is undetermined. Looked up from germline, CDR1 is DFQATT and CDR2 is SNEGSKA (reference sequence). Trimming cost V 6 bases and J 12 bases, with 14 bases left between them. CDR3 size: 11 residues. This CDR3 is CSAVDQMKLFF. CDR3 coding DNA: TGCAGTGCGGTCGACCAGATGAAGCTGTTTTTT.